The 20 T cell receptor beta chains in this list originate from one sample, sequenced in a study of cytomegalovirus exposure and HLA in healthy donors. The PCR had 60 Vbeta and 13 Jbeta primers. The protocol was immunoSEQ multiplex PCR, while the TCRdb copy is restricted to in-frame clones and leaves out a portion. The sample lists about 220,000 clones; about 79% were seen once. The source material was PBMCs. Receptors were obtained from a male donor in good health and CMV-seronegative.

This rearrangement joins TRBV29-1 to TRBJ1-2; D not resolved. V was trimmed by 0 bases and J by 7 bases, leaving 9 bases between them. The germline V gene has CDR1 SQVTM and CDR2 ANQGSEA. The CDR3 loop spans 12 amino acids. CDR3 nucleotide sequence: TGCAGCGTTGAAGAGGGCTACCGTGGCTACACCTTC. It specifies CSVEEGYRGYTF.

This chain uses TRBV14 with TRBJ2-2; 8 nucleotides agree with TRBD2. This CDR3 is 16 amino acids long. CDR1 is SGHDN, CDR2 FVKESK, per germline. After removal of 3 bases from V and 7 bases from J, the junction contained 10 bases not matched to a gene. CDR3 DNA: TGTGCCAGCAGCCATGGAGGTAGCGGGAAGGACGGGGAGCTGTTTTTT. It encodes CASSHGGSGKDGELFF.

The gene calls are TRBV28 and TRBJ1-5, with a possible D match to TRBD1 (6 bases). The V gene lost 4 bases and the J gene lost 6 bases, with 7 bases spanning the gap. The CDR3 sequence is 12 residues long. Germline V gene lookup returns CDR1 MDHEN and CDR2 SYDVKM. The CDR3 sequence is CASSSGVQPQHF. The DNA of the CDR3 is TGTGCCAGCAGTTCAGGGGTTCAGCCCCAGCATTTT.

The V and J genes are TRBV28 and TRBJ1-2; D uncertain. CDR1 is MDHEN, CDR2 SYDVKM, per germline. V was trimmed by 2 bases and J by 6 bases, leaving 10 bases between them. CDR3 length equals 13 residues. The CDR3: CASSLGQEDGYTF. The CDR3 DNA is TGTGCCAGCAGTTTAGGCCAGGAGGATGGCTACACCTTC.

V and J are TRBV11-2 and TRBJ2-7, with TRBD2 as a possible D gene (6 bases). CDR1 is SGHAT, CDR2 FQNNGV, per germline. This CDR3 has 13 amino acids. V lost 3 bases and J 4 bases, leaving 10 bases between the germline ends. The CDR3: CASSFSGTYEQYF. CDR3 DNA: TGTGCCAGCAGCTTTTCCGGGACTTACGAGCAGTACTTC.

About this clone itself: At one of its ends the junction is not consistent with the germline gene, which may arise from a read error. The rearrangement uses TRBV7-8 and TRBJ1-1; possible D gene TRBD1, 5 bases. Germline assignment: CDR1 SGHVS and CDR2 FQNEAQ. This CDR3 region has 14 residues. DNA of the CDR3: TGTGCCAGCAGCTGGAAAAGGGTGGGGACTGAGATCCTCTTT. This sequence encodes CASSWKRVGTEILF.

The rearrangement uses TRBV28 and TRBJ2-7; D is possibly TRBD1 (5 bases). Germline loops: CDR1 MDHEN, CDR2 SYDVKM. The CDR3 is 14 amino acids. Trimming pared 3 bases from V and 6 bases from J, leaving 15 bases between. CDR3 in DNA: TGTGCCAGCAGTTTTCACTTCAGGGCGACCGAGCAGTACTTC. It is translated as CASSFHFRATEQYF.

The rearrangement links TRBV29-1 to TRBJ1-1; D call uncertain. The ends were cut back, 4 bases at V and 2 bases at J, with 8 bases in the middle. Germline V gene lookup returns CDR1 SQVTM and CDR2 ANQGSEA. The CDR3 spans 12 residues. For the CDR3, the DNA is TGCAGCGTTGGGACGGGAAACACTGAAGCTTTCTTT. It yields the protein CSVGTGNTEAFF.

Written as DNA, the CDR3 is TGTGCCAGCCACGGACAGGGTACGGGGACTGAAGCTTTCTTT. It encodes CASHGQGTGTEAFF. The chain recombines TRBV19 with TRBJ1-1; TRBD1 matches at 8 bases. CDR3 length: 14 amino acids. Germline-derived CDR1 and CDR2 are LNHDA and SQIVND (reference sequence). V dropped 9 bases and J dropped 5; count of bases not matched to a gene: 11.

This clone was seen once. The V call is TRBV7-2, the J call TRBJ2-1; TRBD2 agrees at 10 bases. This CDR3 contains 16 residues. The germline V gene encodes CDR1 SGHTA and CDR2 FQGNSA. With V trimmed by 1 base and J by 7 bases, 7 bases remained unmatched. The CDR3 DNA follows: TGTGCCAGCAGCTTAGATGGGACTAGCGAGAGGAATGAGCAGTTCTTC. Translating it yields CASSLDGTSERNEQFF.

The rearrangement uses TRBV6-5 and TRBJ1-1; no clear D. The CDR3 runs to 15 residues. The V gene lost 1 base and the J gene lost 5 bases, with 14 bases spanning the gap. Germline lookup yields CDR1 MNHEY and CDR2 SVGAGI. CDR3: CASSYYGELRTEAFF. The CDR3 nucleotides are TGTGCCAGCAGTTACTACGGGGAGCTTAGGACTGAAGCTTTCTTT.

The V and J genes are TRBV5-1 and TRBJ2-2, with 8 bases identical to TRBD1. Germline trimming cut 3 bases from V and 1 base from J; bases unmatched to any gene: 8. This CDR3 has 17 residues. Germline assignment: CDR1 SGHRS and CDR2 YFSETQ. The CDR3 nucleotides read TGCGCCAGCAGCTATTTTCCCGGGACAGGGAACACCGGGGAGCTGTTTTTT. This codes for CASSYFPGTGNTGELFF.

The chain links TRBV5-6 to TRBJ1-5; a weak D match, TRBD1 (5 bases). The germline V gene encodes CDR1 SGHDT and CDR2 YYEEEE. The CDR3 contains 14 residues. V lost 3 bases and J lost 3, with 10 bases in between. The CDR3 is CASSSQANNQPQHF. The CDR3 DNA sequence: TGTGCCAGCAGCTCACAGGCTAACAATCAGCCCCAGCATTTT.

The chain links TRBV2 to TRBJ2-7; 8 bases match TRBD1. This CDR3 spans 14 amino acids. J gave up 6 bases and V 1 base, and 5 bases lay outside the gene matches. Germline V gives CDR1 SNHLY, CDR2 FYNNEI. The CDR3 bases are TGTGCCAGCAGTGAAGTGGCAGGGGGCCGCGAGCAGTACTTC. Its protein product is CASSEVAGGREQYF.

The V gene is TRBV18, the J gene TRBJ1-4; 11 nucleotides agree with TRBD1. Germline V gene lookup returns CDR1 KGHSH and CDR2 LQKENI. J was trimmed by 6 bases and V by 4 bases; bases with no gene match: 4. CDR3 length: 15 amino acids. The CDR3 DNA follows: TGTGCCAGCTCACGTGGGACAGGGGGAGATGAAAAACTGTTTTTT. This encodes CASSRGTGGDEKLFF.

The rearrangement joins TRBV19 to TRBJ1-5; D is uncertain. This CDR3 has 11 residues. Germline CDR1 is LNHDA and CDR2 is SQIVND (reference sequence). Between the trimmed V and J ends, which lost 4 bases and 9 bases, there was a span of 7 bases. DNA of the CDR3: TGTGCCAGTAGTAATAGTCCGCCCCAGCATTTT. Amino acid sequence: CASSNSPPQHF.

This clone came up once. The genes are TRBV27 and TRBJ1-4; the D gene is possibly TRBD1 (5 bases). V was shortened by 5 bases and J by 6 bases, with 13 bases between the two germline ends. The length of the CDR3 is 14 residues. Germline-derived CDR1 and CDR2 are MNHEY and SMNVEV (reference sequence). CDR3: CASSGRGEDEKLFF. CDR3 coding DNA: TGTGCCAGCAGTGGGCGGGGGGAAGATGAAAAACTGTTTTTT.

The chain employs TRBV4-3 and TRBJ2-5; D uncertain. Trimming pared 6 bases from V and 5 bases from J, leaving 16 bases between. The CDR3 extends over 14 amino acids. CDR1 is LGHNA, CDR2 YSLEER, per germline. The chain's CDR3 is CASRVQKRWETQYF. CDR3 bases: TGCGCCAGCAGGGTACAGAAGAGATGGGAGACCCAGTACTTC.

Comments on this clone: Other DNA sequences in this sample translate to the same CDR3. This chain uses TRBV19 with TRBJ1-5; 7 bases are shared with TRBD1. CDR1 and CDR2 (germline): LNHDA, SQIVND (reference sequence). This CDR3 is 15 amino acids long. CDR3 sequence reads: CASEDRAYSNQPQHF. CDR3 DNA sequence: TGTGCTAGCGAAGACAGGGCCTATAGCAATCAGCCCCAGCATTTT.

J is TRBJ2-3 and V is TRBV19; 8 bases map to TRBD2. The CDR3 is 16 residues long. V shed 3 bases and J 1 base; nucleotides not matched to a gene: 6. From germline, CDR1 is LNHDA and CDR2 SQIVND (reference sequence). The chain's CDR3 is CASSIWAGGGTDTQYF. CDR3 bases: TGTGCCAGTAGTATTTGGGCCGGGGGGGGCACAGATACGCAGTATTTT.